These T cell receptor beta chains were read from a single sample in a study of CD8 T cells in Susac syndrome. Using its own MiXCR run on the immunoSEQ multiplex PCR reads, TCRdb lists one record per CDR3 protein. The sample lists hundreds of thousands of distinct CDR3 sequences, about 94% occurring once. Sample: CD4+ T cells from PBMCs. These receptors originate from a human donor with multiple sclerosis. Each CDR3 is given with its conserved first and last residue. Fields, in order: CDR3 length, D gene, J gene, clone size, V gene, CDR3 DNA, CDR3 protein. The D gene is left open where the match is weak. Size values are once, few and many counts, or a class for expanded clones, and some rows have none.

CDR3 length: 14
D gene: -
J gene: TRBJ1-1
clone size: -
V gene: TRBV6-1
CDR3 DNA: TGTGCCAGCAGGTTGTGGGGGCTGAACACTGAAGCTTTCTTT
CDR3 protein: CASRLWGLNTEAFF

CDR3 length: 14
D gene: -
J gene: TRBJ2-3
clone size: -
V gene: TRBV20-1
CDR3 DNA: TGCAGTGCTAGAGATTCCCGTCACACAGATACGCAGTATTTT
CDR3 protein: CSARDSRHTDTQYF

CDR3 length: 17
D gene: -
J gene: TRBJ2-5
clone size: -
V gene: TRBV10-3
CDR3 DNA: TGTGCCATGGGGCGACGGGACAAAGAGGAGTTAAAAGAGACCCAGTACTTC
CDR3 protein: CAMGRRDKEELKETQYF

CDR3 length: 18
D gene: -
J gene: TRBJ1-3
clone size: -
V gene: TRBV9
CDR3 DNA: TGTGCCAGCAGCAACAGAGGGGGGAGGTCCCGCTCTGGAAACACCATATATTTT
CDR3 protein: CASSNRGGRSRSGNTIYF

CDR3 length: 14
D gene: TRBD1
J gene: TRBJ1-5
clone size: -
V gene: TRBV6-1
CDR3 DNA: TGTGCCAGCAGCCGGGACAGGAGCAGGTGGCCCCAGCATTTT
CDR3 protein: CASSRDRSRWPQHF

CDR3 length: 13
D gene: -
J gene: TRBJ2-4
clone size: -
V gene: TRBV14
CDR3 DNA: TGTGCCAGCAGCCAAGCCCCCCAAAACATTCAGTACTTC
CDR3 protein: CASSQAPQNIQYF

CDR3 length: 21
D gene: TRBD1
J gene: TRBJ2-4
clone size: -
V gene: TRBV15
CDR3 DNA: TGTGCCACCAGCAGATCTTTTCCGGGACAGGGGGTTTCTAGTGCCAAAAACATTCAGTACTTC
CDR3 protein: CATSRSFPGQGVSSAKNIQYF

CDR3 length: 15
D gene: -
J gene: TRBJ2-5
clone size: -
V gene: TRBV7-2
CDR3 DNA: TGTGCCAGCAGCCCTAGCGTACGGGCCCAAGAGACCCAGTACTTC
CDR3 protein: CASSPSVRAQETQYF

CDR3 length: 13
D gene: -
J gene: TRBJ2-2
clone size: -
V gene: TRBV24-1
CDR3 DNA: TGTGCCACCAGTGATACAAGTCCCGGGGAGCTGTTTTTT
CDR3 protein: CATSDTSPGELFF

CDR3 length: 19
D gene: -
J gene: TRBJ2-4
clone size: -
V gene: TRBV7-2
CDR3 DNA: TGTGCCAGCAGCTTAGGTTTTCGCACGGGGGCCCTAGCCAAAAACATTCAGTACTTC
CDR3 protein: CASSLGFRTGALAKNIQYF

CDR3 length: 14
D gene: -
J gene: TRBJ1-4
clone size: once
V gene: TRBV4-1
CDR3 DNA: TGCGCCAGCAGCCAAGAGCCGGGAGTGGAAAAACTGTTTTTT
CDR3 protein: CASSQEPGVEKLFF

CDR3 length: 14
D gene: TRBD1
J gene: TRBJ2-5
clone size: -
V gene: TRBV20-1
CDR3 DNA: TGCAGTGCTGGAGGAGACAGGGTACAAGAGACCCAGTACTTC
CDR3 protein: CSAGGDRVQETQYF

CDR3 length: 14
D gene: TRBD1
J gene: TRBJ2-2
clone size: -
V gene: TRBV12-3/TRBV12-4
CDR3 DNA: TGTGCCAGCACCAGGGGGCAGAACACCGGGGAGCTGTTTTTT
CDR3 protein: CASTRGQNTGELFF

CDR3 length: 13
D gene: -
J gene: TRBJ1-5
clone size: -
V gene: TRBV6-5
CDR3 DNA: TGTGCCAGCAGTCTCCCAGGGAGGCAGCCCCAGCATTTT
CDR3 protein: CASSLPGRQPQHF

CDR3 length: 11
D gene: -
J gene: TRBJ2-7
clone size: few
V gene: TRBV20-1
CDR3 DNA: TGCAGTGCTAGTCTTAACTACGAGCAGTACTTC
CDR3 protein: CSASLNYEQYF

CDR3 length: 14
D gene: TRBD1
J gene: TRBJ2-5
clone size: -
V gene: TRBV20-1
CDR3 DNA: TGCAGTGCCTGGGGGCAGGGGGCTTCGGAGACCCAGTACTTC
CDR3 protein: CSAWGQGASETQYF

CDR3 length: 13
D gene: TRBD1
J gene: TRBJ2-2
clone size: few
V gene: TRBV29-1
CDR3 DNA: TGCAGCGTTGATAGGACAGGGGGCGGGGAGCTGTTTTTT
CDR3 protein: CSVDRTGGGELFF

CDR3 length: 13
D gene: -
J gene: TRBJ2-3
clone size: once
V gene: TRBV5-1
CDR3 DNA: TGCGCCAGCAGACCACTGAGCACAGATACGCAGTATTTT
CDR3 protein: CASRPLSTDTQYF

CDR3 length: 14
D gene: -
J gene: TRBJ2-1
clone size: -
V gene: TRBV10-1
CDR3 DNA: TGCGCCAGCAGTCCCAAGCTCTTGGCCCAGCAGTGGTTCTTC
CDR3 protein: CASSPKLLAQQWFF

CDR3 length: 15
D gene: -
J gene: TRBJ2-1
clone size: -
V gene: TRBV20-1
CDR3 DNA: TGCAGTGCTAGAGTTTCTAGGGGAGGTGTAGATGAGCAGTTCTTC
CDR3 protein: CSARVSRGGVDEQFF

CDR3 length: 15
D gene: -
J gene: TRBJ2-2
clone size: -
V gene: TRBV7-8
CDR3 DNA: TGTGCCAGCAGCATCCGGGCCTCCAACACCGGGGAGCTGTTTTTT
CDR3 protein: CASSIRASNTGELFF

CDR3 length: 15
D gene: -
J gene: TRBJ2-1
clone size: -
V gene: TRBV20-1
CDR3 DNA: TGCAGTGCGGCCGGACTAAGCGGCTCCTACAATGAGCAGTTCTTC
CDR3 protein: CSAAGLSGSYNEQFF

CDR3 length: 14
D gene: -
J gene: TRBJ1-6
clone size: -
V gene: TRBV9
CDR3 DNA: TGTGCCAGCAGTCGATCTACGGATAATTCACCCCTCCACTTT
CDR3 protein: CASSRSTDNSPLHF

CDR3 length: 12
D gene: TRBD1
J gene: TRBJ2-1
clone size: -
V gene: TRBV7-2
CDR3 DNA: TGTGCCAGCAGCCGAGGGACAGGGGTCCGGTTCTTC
CDR3 protein: CASSRGTGVRFF

CDR3 length: 16
D gene: TRBD1
J gene: TRBJ2-5
clone size: -
V gene: TRBV7-9
CDR3 DNA: TGTGCCAGCAGCTTCAGGCCCGACAGGGGTAGGGAGACCCAGTACTTC
CDR3 protein: CASSFRPDRGRETQYF

CDR3 length: 12
D gene: -
J gene: TRBJ2-3
clone size: -
V gene: TRBV27
CDR3 DNA: TGTGCCAGCGGTTTGCCCGGGTATACGCAGTATTTT
CDR3 protein: CASGLPGYTQYF

CDR3 length: 15
D gene: TRBD1
J gene: TRBJ1-1
clone size: -
V gene: TRBV7-9
CDR3 DNA: TGTGCCAGCAGCCCCCCCGGGACAGGGAGCGCTGAAGCTTTCTTT
CDR3 protein: CASSPPGTGSAEAFF

CDR3 length: 15
D gene: TRBD2
J gene: TRBJ2-2
clone size: -
V gene: TRBV2
CDR3 DNA: TGTGCCAGCAGGGCACTAGCGGGAGCCCACGGGGAGCTGTTTTTT
CDR3 protein: CASRALAGAHGELFF

CDR3 length: 13
D gene: -
J gene: TRBJ1-2
clone size: -
V gene: TRBV3-1
CDR3 DNA: TGTGCCAGCAGTCAGGGAGGAAGAATTGGCTACACCTTC
CDR3 protein: CASSQGGRIGYTF

CDR3 length: 16
D gene: -
J gene: TRBJ2-3
clone size: -
V gene: TRBV27
CDR3 DNA: TGTGCCAGCAGTCCATGGCAGGAGGGAGAAACAGATACGCAGTATTTT
CDR3 protein: CASSPWQEGETDTQYF

CDR3 length: 18
D gene: TRBD2
J gene: TRBJ2-4
clone size: -
V gene: TRBV7-8
CDR3 DNA: TGTGCCAGCAGCTTAGCCCTAGGACTAGCGGACCAGCAGAACATTCAGTACTTC
CDR3 protein: CASSLALGLADQQNIQYF

CDR3 length: 14
D gene: -
J gene: TRBJ2-5
clone size: -
V gene: TRBV7-9
CDR3 DNA: TGTGCCAGCAGCTTAGCTCAGGTCCCAGAGACCCAGTACTTC
CDR3 protein: CASSLAQVPETQYF

CDR3 length: 14
D gene: -
J gene: TRBJ2-5
clone size: once
V gene: TRBV30
CDR3 DNA: TGTGCCTGGAACCGACCCGGACCCCAAGAGACCCAGTACTTC
CDR3 protein: CAWNRPGPQETQYF

CDR3 length: 13
D gene: -
J gene: TRBJ1-1
clone size: -
V gene: TRBV3-1
CDR3 DNA: TGTGCCAGCAGCCGGGGCCGGGACACTGAAGCTTTCTTT
CDR3 protein: CASSRGRDTEAFF

CDR3 length: 14
D gene: -
J gene: TRBJ1-6
clone size: -
V gene: TRBV5-4
CDR3 DNA: TGTGCCAGCAGCTCCGGGACAAGCATCTCACCCCTCCACTTT
CDR3 protein: CASSSGTSISPLHF

CDR3 length: 13
D gene: -
J gene: TRBJ1-4
clone size: -
V gene: TRBV12-3/TRBV12-4
CDR3 DNA: TGTGCCAGCAGGATTCGGTTAAATGAAAAACTGTTTTTT
CDR3 protein: CASRIRLNEKLFF

CDR3 length: 13
D gene: -
J gene: TRBJ2-7
clone size: -
V gene: TRBV5-1
CDR3 DNA: TGCGCCAGCAGCCAAGTAAGGCCCTACGAGCAGTACTTC
CDR3 protein: CASSQVRPYEQYF

CDR3 length: 16
D gene: -
J gene: TRBJ1-4
clone size: -
V gene: TRBV2
CDR3 DNA: TGTGCCAGCAGACACGGAGAAGGGGGGCTAGGGGAAAAACTGTTTTTT
CDR3 protein: CASRHGEGGLGEKLFF

CDR3 length: 16
D gene: TRBD1
J gene: TRBJ1-1
clone size: -
V gene: TRBV7-8
CDR3 DNA: TGTGCCAGCAGCTCAGGACAGGGACTCTTGGACACTGAAGCTTTCTTT
CDR3 protein: CASSSGQGLLDTEAFF

CDR3 length: 17
D gene: -
J gene: TRBJ2-1
clone size: -
V gene: TRBV4-2
CDR3 DNA: TGTGCCAGCAGCCAAGATCCCGGGACCGGAGGTAGGGATGAGCAGTTCTTC
CDR3 protein: CASSQDPGTGGRDEQFF

CDR3 length: 14
D gene: -
J gene: TRBJ2-2
clone size: -
V gene: TRBV12-3/TRBV12-4
CDR3 DNA: TGTGCCAGCAGAAAGACAGAAGCCACCGGGGAGCTGTTTTTT
CDR3 protein: CASRKTEATGELFF

CDR3 length: 16
D gene: -
J gene: TRBJ2-3
clone size: -
V gene: TRBV5-1
CDR3 DNA: TGCGCCAGCAGCTCACAGCGGACGGATAGCACAGATACGCAGTATTTT
CDR3 protein: CASSSQRTDSTDTQYF

CDR3 length: 16
D gene: -
J gene: TRBJ2-2
clone size: -
V gene: TRBV9
CDR3 DNA: TGTGCCAGCAGCGTAGATCGGGGGCTGAACACCGGGGAGCTGTTTTTT
CDR3 protein: CASSVDRGLNTGELFF

CDR3 length: 15
D gene: -
J gene: TRBJ2-5
clone size: -
V gene: TRBV29-1
CDR3 DNA: TGCAGCGTTGGATTGAGTTGGGCCAACCAAGAGACCCAGTACTTC
CDR3 protein: CSVGLSWANQETQYF

CDR3 length: 15
D gene: -
J gene: TRBJ2-3
clone size: -
V gene: TRBV20-1
CDR3 DNA: TGCAGTGCTAGGCCGGTAAGGCGGGACACAGATACGCAGTATTTT
CDR3 protein: CSARPVRRDTDTQYF

CDR3 length: 13
D gene: -
J gene: TRBJ2-7
clone size: -
V gene: TRBV2
CDR3 DNA: TGTGCCAGCAGTTTGACCGTTCGGCGCGAGCAGTACTTC
CDR3 protein: CASSLTVRREQYF

CDR3 length: 15
D gene: -
J gene: TRBJ2-5
clone size: -
V gene: TRBV7-2
CDR3 DNA: TGTGCCAGCAGCTTAGCGGCAGCGGTCCAAGAGACCCAGTACTTC
CDR3 protein: CASSLAAAVQETQYF

CDR3 length: 13
D gene: TRBD2
J gene: TRBJ2-1
clone size: -
V gene: TRBV29-1
CDR3 DNA: TGCAGCGTTGAGGTCCCGGGGAGGGATGAGCAGTTCTTC
CDR3 protein: CSVEVPGRDEQFF